This T cell receptor (beta chain) was identified during a study of T cells in Graves' hyperthyroidism and ophthalmopathy. Study-wide results and caveats: Blood samples included most of the expanded thyroid clonotypes exceeding 0.001.

If no ophthalmopathy progression occurred within 18 months, Graves' hyperthyroidism was stable. Clinical symptoms, serum thyroxine and TRAb, thyroid ultrasound and orbital computed tomography were used for the diagnoses. Cells are PBMCs isolated from about 10 ml of fresh blood. CDR1 and CDR2 (germline): LNHDA, SQIVND (reference sequence). V was pared by 0 bases and J by 1 base, with 6 bases between. There are 15 residues in the CDR3. TCR beta CDR3 regions were amplified from RNA transcripts. The TCR CDR3 first-round RT-PCR relied on the HTBI primer set. TCRdb re-analysed the multiplex PCR reads in MiXCR, keeping a single row per CDR3 protein. The data contain under 350,000 distinct CDR3 sequences, about 21% of them singletons. For this clonotype: Its target is not known.

The sample was blood. This sequence originates from a woman aged 50 to 60 with Graves' hyperthyroidism. The rearrangement links TRBV19 to TRBJ2-2, with D tentatively TRBD1 (5 bases). CDR3 DNA sequence: TGTGCCAGTAGTATAGAGGGGCAGAACACCGGGGAGCTGTTTTTT. This sequence encodes CASSIEGQNTGELFF. The full variable domain, with the rest looked up from reference TRBV19 and TRBJ2-2, is DGGITQSPKYLFRKEGQNVTLSCEQNLNHDAMYWYRQDPGQGLRLIYYSQIVNDFQKGDIAEGYSVSREKKESFPLTVTSAQKNPTAFYLCASSIEGQNTGELFFGEGSRLTVL.